This T cell receptor beta chain was captured in a study of blood T cell repertoires in COVID-19. Sequenced by immunoSEQ multiplex PCR; TCRdb stores in-frame clones only, minus some. The sample includes more than 95,000 clones, 90% to 95% seen only once; the top ten take 5% to 6.5%. The V gene end was trimmed by 0 bases and the J gene end by 6 bases; junction bases not matched to a gene: 5. This CDR3 contains 15 residues. The germline V gene has CDR1 KGHSH and CDR2 LQKENI. The sample consisted of peripheral blood. The rearrangement joins TRBV18 to TRBJ2-1, with 7 bases lining up with TRBD2. This receptor was taken from a human donor in a cohort sampled during active COVID-19. The CDR3 here is CASSPPGGVSNEQFF. The CDR3 DNA sequence: TGTGCCAGCTCACCACCGGGGGGGGTTAGCAATGAGCAGTTCTTC. The complete variable domain, with remaining parts taken from reference TRBV18 and TRBJ2-1, reads NAGVMQNPRHLVRRRGQEARLRCSPMKGHSHVYWYRQLPEEGLKFMVYLQKENIIDESGMPKERFSAEFPKEGPSILRIQQVVRGDSAAYFCASSPPGGVSNEQFFGPGTRLTVL.